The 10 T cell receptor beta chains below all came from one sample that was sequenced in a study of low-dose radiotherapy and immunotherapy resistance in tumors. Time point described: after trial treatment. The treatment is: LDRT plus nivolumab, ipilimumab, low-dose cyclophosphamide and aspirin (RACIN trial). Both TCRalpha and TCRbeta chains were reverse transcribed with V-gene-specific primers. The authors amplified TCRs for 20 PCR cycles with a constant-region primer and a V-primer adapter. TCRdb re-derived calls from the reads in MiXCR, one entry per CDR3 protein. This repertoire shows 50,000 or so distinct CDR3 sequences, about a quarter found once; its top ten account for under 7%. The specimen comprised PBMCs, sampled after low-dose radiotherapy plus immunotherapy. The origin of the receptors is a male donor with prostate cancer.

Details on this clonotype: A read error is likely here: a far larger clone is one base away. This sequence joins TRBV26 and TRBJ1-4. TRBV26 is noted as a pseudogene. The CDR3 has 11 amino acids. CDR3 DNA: TGTGCCAGCAGGGAAACTGAAAAACTGCTTTTT. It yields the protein CASRETEKLLF.

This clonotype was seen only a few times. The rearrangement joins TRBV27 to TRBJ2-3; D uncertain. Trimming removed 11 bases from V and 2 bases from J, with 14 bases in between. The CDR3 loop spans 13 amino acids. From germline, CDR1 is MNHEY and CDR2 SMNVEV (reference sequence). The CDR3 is CASPAELTDTQYF. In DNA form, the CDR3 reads TGTGCCTCCCCGGCGGAGCTCACAGATACGCAGTATTTT.

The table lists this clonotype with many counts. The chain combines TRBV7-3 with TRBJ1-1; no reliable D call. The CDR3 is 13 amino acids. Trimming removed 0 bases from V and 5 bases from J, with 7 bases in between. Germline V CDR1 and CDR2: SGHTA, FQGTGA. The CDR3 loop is CASSLTYQTEAFF. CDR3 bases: TGTGCCAGCAGCTTAACGTATCAGACTGAAGCTTTCTTT. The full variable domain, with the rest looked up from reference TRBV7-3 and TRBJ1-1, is GAGVSQTPSNKVTEKGKYVELRCDPISGHTALYWYRQSLGQGPEFLIYFQGTGAADDSGLPNDRFFAVRPEGSVSTLKIQRTERGDSAVYLCASSLTYQTEAFFGQGTRLTVV.

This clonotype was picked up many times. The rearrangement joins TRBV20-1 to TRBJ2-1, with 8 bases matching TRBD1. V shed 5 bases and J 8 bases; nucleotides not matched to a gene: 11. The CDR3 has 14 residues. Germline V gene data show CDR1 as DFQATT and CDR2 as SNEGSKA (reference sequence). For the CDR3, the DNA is TGCAGTGCTGGGGCAGGGGGCAAGATGTATGAGCAGTTCTTC. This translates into CSAGAGGKMYEQFF.

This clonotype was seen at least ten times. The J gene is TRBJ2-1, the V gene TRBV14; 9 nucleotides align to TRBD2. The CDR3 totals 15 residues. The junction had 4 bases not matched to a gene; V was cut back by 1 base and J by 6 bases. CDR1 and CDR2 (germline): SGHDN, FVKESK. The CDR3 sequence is CASSQVLAGLNEQFF. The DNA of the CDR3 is TGTGCCAGCAGCCAAGTGCTAGCGGGGCTCAATGAGCAGTTCTTC.

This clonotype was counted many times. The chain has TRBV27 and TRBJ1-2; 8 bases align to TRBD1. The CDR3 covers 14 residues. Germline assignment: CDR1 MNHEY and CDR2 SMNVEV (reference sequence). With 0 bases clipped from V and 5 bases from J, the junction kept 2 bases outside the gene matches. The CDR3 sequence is CASSLSGQGYGYTF. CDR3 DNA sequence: TGTGCCAGCAGTTTATCAGGACAGGGATATGGCTACACCTTC.

The CDR3 protein is CASSSTWSVGETQYF. The CDR3 coding sequence is TGTGCCAGTAGTAGTACATGGTCGGTTGGGGAGACCCAGTACTTC. The V gene is TRBV19, the J gene TRBJ2-5, with unresolved D. Germline V gene sequence: CDR1 LNHDA, CDR2 SQIVND (reference sequence). This CDR3 region has 15 residues. V dropped 4 bases and J dropped 5 bases, with 17 bases sitting between them.

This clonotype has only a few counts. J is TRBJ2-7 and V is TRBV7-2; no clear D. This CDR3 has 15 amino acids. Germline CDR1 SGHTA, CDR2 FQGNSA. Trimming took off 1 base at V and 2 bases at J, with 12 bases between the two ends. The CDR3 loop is CASSLVAERTYEQYF. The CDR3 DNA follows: TGTGCCAGCAGCTTAGTTGCAGAAAGAACCTACGAGCAGTACTTC. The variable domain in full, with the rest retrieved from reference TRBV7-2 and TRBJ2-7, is GAGVSQSPSNKVTEKGKDVELRCDPISGHTALYWYRQSLGQGLEFLIYFQGNSAPDKSGLPSDRFSAERTGGSVSTLTIQRTQQEDSAVYLCASSLVAERTYEQYFGPGTRLTVT.

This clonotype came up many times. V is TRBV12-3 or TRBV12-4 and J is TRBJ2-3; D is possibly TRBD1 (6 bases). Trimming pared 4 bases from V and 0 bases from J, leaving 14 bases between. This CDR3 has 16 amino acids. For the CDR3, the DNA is TGTGCCAGCAGTTCCGGACAGAACCCTAGCACAGATACGCAGTATTTT. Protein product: CASSSGQNPSTDTQYF.

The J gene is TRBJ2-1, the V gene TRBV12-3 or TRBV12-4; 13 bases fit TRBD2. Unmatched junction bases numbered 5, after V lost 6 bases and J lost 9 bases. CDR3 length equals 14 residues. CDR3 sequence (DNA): TGTGCCAGCAGCGGGACTAGCGGGGAACTTGAGCAGTTCTTC. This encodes CASSGTSGELEQFF.